These 2 T cell receptor beta chains share one sample of origin, sequenced in a study of metastatic and nonmetastatic thyroid tumors. All patients were untreated before thyroid surgery. MiXCR was used by TCRdb to re-call the PCR reads. The table has about 37,000 clones, roughly 13% seen once. The specimen sequenced was blood. These TCRs come from a female donor with papillary thyroid cancer or a benign thyroid nodule (not recorded which). Some clones in this sample may be carry-over from other donors' samples.

This clone came up many times. The V call is TRBV24-1, the J call TRBJ2-7; 7 positions agree with TRBD1. Germline trimming cut 4 bases from V and 3 bases from J; bases unmatched to any gene: 5. The CDR3 is 14 amino acids. Germline V gene sequence: CDR1 KGHDR, CDR2 SFDVKD. CDR3 sequence (DNA): TGTGCCACCAGTGACCGGGACAGCCTCTACGAGCAGTACTTC. Encoded protein: CATSDRDSLYEQYF.

The chain employs TRBV9 and TRBJ1-3, with D possibly TRBD1 on 6 matching bases. The CDR3 extends over 18 amino acids. Germline values: CDR1 SGDLS, CDR2 YYNGEE. V lost 0 bases and J 3 bases, leaving 19 bases between the germline ends. The CDR3 spells CASSVDGTPLGIGNTIYF. CDR3 coding DNA: TGTGCCAGCAGCGTAGACGGGACACCCCTAGGGATTGGAAACACCATATATTTT.